The source of this T cell receptor beta chain is a study of T cell responses to AZD1222 COVID-19 vaccine. This table comes from immunoSEQ multiplex PCR, and its TCRdb copy is limited to in-frame clones, with some not included. The sample contains 100,000 to 140,000 clones, 80% to 90% of which appear only once. Germline assignment: CDR1 MGHRA and CDR2 YSYEKL. J gave up 8 bases and V 4 bases, and 7 bases lay outside the gene matches. The CDR3 runs to 13 residues. This clone turned up a few times. This TCR derives from an adult in good health. The V call is TRBV4-1, the J call TRBJ2-7, with TRBD2 identical over 8 bases. The sequencing here drew on peripheral blood, taken on day 0 of AZD1222 vaccination. CDR3 in DNA: TGCGCCAGCAGCCCCGCGGGGGGCCTGCAGCAGTACTTC. Protein sequence: CASSPAGGLQQYF.